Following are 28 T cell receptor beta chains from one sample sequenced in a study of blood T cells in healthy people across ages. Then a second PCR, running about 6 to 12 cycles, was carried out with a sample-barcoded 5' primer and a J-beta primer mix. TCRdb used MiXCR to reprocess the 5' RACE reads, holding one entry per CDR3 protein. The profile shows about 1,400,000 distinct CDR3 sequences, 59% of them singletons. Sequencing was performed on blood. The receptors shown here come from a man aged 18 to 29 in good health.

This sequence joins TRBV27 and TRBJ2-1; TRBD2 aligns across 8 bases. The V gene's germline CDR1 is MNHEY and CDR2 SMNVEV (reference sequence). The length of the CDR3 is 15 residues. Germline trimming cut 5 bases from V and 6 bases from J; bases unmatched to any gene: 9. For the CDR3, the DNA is TGTGCCAGCAGTCCGTCCAGCGGGGGAAGCAATGAGCAGTTCTTC. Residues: CASSPSSGGSNEQFF.

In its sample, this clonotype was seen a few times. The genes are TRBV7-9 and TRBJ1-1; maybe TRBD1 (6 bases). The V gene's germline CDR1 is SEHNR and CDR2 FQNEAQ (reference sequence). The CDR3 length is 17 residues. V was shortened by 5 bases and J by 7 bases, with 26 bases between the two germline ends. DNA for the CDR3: TGTGCCAGCAGCCTAGAGGGATGGGGGGCGCCTAGAATTGAAGCTTTCTTT. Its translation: CASSLEGWGAPRIEAFF.

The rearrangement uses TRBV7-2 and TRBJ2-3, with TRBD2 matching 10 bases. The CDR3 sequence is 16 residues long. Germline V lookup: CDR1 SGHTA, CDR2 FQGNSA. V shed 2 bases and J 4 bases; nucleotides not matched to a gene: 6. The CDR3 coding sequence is TGTGCCAGCAGCTTAAGGAGCGGGGGGGTTCCAGATACGCAGTATTTT. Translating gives CASSLRSGGVPDTQYF.

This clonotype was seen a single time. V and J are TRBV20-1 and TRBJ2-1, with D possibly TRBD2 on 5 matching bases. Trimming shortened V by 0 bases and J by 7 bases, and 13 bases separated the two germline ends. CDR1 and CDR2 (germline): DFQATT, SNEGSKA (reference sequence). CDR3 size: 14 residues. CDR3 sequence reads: CSAREEVDWNEQFF. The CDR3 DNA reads TGCAGTGCTAGAGAGGAGGTGGATTGGAATGAGCAGTTCTTC.

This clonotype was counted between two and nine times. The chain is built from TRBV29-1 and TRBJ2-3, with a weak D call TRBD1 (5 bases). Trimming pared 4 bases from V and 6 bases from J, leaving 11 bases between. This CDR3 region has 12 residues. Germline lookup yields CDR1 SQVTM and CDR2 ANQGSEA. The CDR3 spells CSVVWAGDTQYF. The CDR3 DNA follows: TGCAGCGTTGTTTGGGCAGGGGATACGCAGTATTTT.

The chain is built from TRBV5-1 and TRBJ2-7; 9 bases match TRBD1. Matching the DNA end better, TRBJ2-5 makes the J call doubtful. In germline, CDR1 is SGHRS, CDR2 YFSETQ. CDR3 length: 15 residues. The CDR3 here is CASSPDRGQRETQYF. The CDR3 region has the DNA TGCGCCAGCAGCCCGGACAGGGGCCAACGGGAGACCCAGTACTTC.

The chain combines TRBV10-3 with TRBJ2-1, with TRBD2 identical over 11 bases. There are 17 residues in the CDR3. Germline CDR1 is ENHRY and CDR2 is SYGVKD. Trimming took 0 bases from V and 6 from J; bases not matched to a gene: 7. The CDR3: CAISESMGLAEGNEQFF. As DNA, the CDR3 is TGTGCCATCAGTGAGTCGATGGGACTAGCGGAAGGCAATGAGCAGTTCTTC.

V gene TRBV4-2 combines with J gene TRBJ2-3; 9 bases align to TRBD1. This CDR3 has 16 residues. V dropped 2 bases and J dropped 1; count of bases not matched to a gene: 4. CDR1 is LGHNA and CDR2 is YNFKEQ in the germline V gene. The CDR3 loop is CASSQPRQGGTDTQYF. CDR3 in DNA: TGTGCCAGCAGCCAACCCCGACAGGGGGGCACAGATACGCAGTATTTT.

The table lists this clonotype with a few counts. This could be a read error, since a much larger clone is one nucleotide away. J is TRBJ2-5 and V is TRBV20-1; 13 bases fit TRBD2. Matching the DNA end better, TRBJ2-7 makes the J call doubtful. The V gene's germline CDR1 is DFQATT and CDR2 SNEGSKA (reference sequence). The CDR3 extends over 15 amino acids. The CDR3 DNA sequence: TGCAGTGCTCTACTCACTAGCGGGAGGGCCAACGAGCAGTACTTC. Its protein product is CSALLTSGRANEQYF.

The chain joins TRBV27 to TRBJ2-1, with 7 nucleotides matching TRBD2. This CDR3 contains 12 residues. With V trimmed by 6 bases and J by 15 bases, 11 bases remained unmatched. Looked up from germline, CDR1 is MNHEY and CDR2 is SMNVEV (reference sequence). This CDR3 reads CASSLYGTNPFF. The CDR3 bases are TGTGCCAGCAGCCTATACGGGACTAATCCGTTCTTC.

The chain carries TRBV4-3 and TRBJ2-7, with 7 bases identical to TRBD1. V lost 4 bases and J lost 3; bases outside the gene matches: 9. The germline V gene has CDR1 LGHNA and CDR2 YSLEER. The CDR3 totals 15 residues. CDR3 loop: CASSPSRDSFYEQYF. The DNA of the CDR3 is TGCGCCAGCAGCCCTAGCCGGGACAGTTTCTACGAGCAGTACTTC.

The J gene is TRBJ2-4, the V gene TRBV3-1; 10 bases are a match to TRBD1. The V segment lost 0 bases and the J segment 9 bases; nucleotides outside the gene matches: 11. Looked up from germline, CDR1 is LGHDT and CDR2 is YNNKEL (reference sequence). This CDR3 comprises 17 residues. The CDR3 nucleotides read TGTGCCAGCAGCCAAGATTTCCGGACAGGGGACAGGGGCATTCAGTACTTC. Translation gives CASSQDFRTGDRGIQYF.

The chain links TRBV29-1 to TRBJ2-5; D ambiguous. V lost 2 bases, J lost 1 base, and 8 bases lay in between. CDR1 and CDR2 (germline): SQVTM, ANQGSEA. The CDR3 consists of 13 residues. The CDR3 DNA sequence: TGCAGCGTTGAAAATCACGGCCAAGAGACCCAGTACTTC. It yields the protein CSVENHGQETQYF.

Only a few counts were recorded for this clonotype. DNA of the CDR3: TGTGCCAGCAGCCCCGGGACAACTAACGAGCAGTACTTC. This codes for CASSPGTTNEQYF. The chain uses TRBV27 and TRBJ2-5, with TRBD1 as a possible D gene (6 bases). The J call may be incorrect, as the DNA end agrees better with TRBJ2-7. Per the germline V gene, CDR1 is MNHEY and CDR2 is SMNVEV (reference sequence). The length of the CDR3 is 13 residues.

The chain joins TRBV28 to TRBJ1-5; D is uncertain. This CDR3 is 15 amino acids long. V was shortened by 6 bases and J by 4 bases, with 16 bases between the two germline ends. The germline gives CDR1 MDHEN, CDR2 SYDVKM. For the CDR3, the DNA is TGTGCCAGCAGCCCTGACACCTTCGCAAATCAGCCCCAGCATTTT. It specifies CASSPDTFANQPQHF. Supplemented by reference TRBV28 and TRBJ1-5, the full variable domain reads DVKVTQSSRYLVKRTGEKVFLECVQDMDHENMFWYRQDPGLGLRLIYFSYDVKMKEKGDIPEGYSVSREKKERFSLILESASTNQTSMYLCASSPDTFANQPQHFGDGTRLSIL.

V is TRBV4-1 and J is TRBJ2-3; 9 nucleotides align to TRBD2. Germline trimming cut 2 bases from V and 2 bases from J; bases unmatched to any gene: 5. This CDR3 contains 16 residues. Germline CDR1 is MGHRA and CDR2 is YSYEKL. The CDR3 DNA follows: TGCGCCAGCAGCCAAATGGCGGGAGGGAACACAGATACGCAGTATTTT. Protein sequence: CASSQMAGGNTDTQYF.

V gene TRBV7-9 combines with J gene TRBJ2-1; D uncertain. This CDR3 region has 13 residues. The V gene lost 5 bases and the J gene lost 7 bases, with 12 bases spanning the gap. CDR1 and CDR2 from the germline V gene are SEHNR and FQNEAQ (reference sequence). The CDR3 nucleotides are TGTGCCAGCAGCGCGCTCCTCGAGAATGAGCAGTTCTTC. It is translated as CASSALLENEQFF.

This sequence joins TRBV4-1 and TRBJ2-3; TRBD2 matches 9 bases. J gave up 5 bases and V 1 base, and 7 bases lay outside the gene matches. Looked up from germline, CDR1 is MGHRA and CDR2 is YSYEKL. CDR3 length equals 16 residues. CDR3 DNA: TGCGCCAGCAGCCAAGGTGGCGGGAGGGCGATAGATACGCAGTATTTT. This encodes CASSQGGGRAIDTQYF.

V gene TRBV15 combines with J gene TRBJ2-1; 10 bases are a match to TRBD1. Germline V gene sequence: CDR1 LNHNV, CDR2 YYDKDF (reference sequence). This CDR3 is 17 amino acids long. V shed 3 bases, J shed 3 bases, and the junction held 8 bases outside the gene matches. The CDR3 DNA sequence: TGTGCCACCAGCAGCCGACGGACAGGGGGGAGCTACAATGAGCAGTTCTTC. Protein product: CATSSRRTGGSYNEQFF.

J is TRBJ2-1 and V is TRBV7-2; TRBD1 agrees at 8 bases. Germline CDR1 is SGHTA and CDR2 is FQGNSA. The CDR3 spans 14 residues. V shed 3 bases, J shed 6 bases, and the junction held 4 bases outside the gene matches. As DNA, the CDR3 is TGTGCCAGCAGCTTCAGGGGGCTAGGCAATGAGCAGTTCTTC. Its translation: CASSFRGLGNEQFF.

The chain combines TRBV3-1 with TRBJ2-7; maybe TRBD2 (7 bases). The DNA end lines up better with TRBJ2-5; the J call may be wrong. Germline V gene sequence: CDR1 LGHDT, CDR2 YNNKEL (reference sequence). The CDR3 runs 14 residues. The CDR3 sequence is CASSRAGALETQYF. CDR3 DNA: TGTGCCAGCAGCCGGGCGGGGGCACTAGAGACCCAGTACTTC.

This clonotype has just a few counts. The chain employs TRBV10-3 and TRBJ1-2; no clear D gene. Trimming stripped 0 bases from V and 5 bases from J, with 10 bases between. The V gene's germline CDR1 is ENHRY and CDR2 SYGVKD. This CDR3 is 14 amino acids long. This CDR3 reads CAISESFISYGYTF. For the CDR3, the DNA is TGTGCCATCAGTGAGTCCTTCATCTCGTATGGCTACACCTTC.

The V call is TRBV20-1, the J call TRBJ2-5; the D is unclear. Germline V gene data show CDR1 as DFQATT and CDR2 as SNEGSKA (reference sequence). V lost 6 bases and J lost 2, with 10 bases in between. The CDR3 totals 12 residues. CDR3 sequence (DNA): TGCAGTGCCCTGCGGATTCAAGAGACCCAGTACTTC. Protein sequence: CSALRIQETQYF.

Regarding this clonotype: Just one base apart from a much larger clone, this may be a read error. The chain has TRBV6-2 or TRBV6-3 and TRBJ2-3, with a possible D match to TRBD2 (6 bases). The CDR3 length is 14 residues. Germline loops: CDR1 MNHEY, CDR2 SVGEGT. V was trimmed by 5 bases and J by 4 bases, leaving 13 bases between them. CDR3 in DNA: TGTGCCAGCAGTGTTGCCTCGGGGGCAGATACGCAGTATTTT. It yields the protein CASSVASGADTQYF.

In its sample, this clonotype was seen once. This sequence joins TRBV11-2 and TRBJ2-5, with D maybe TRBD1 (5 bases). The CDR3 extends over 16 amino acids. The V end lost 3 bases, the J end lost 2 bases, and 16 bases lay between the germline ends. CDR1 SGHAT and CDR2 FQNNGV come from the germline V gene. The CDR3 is CASSFRSTEPQETQYF. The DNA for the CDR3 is TGTGCCAGCAGCTTCAGGTCGACAGAGCCTCAAGAGACCCAGTACTTC.

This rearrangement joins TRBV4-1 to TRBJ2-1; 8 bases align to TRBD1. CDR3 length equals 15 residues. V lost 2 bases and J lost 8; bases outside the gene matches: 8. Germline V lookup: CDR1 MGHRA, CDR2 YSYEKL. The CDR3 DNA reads TGCGCCAGCAGCCAAACGACAGGGGTGGGTTATGAGCAGTTCTTC. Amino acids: CASSQTTGVGYEQFF.

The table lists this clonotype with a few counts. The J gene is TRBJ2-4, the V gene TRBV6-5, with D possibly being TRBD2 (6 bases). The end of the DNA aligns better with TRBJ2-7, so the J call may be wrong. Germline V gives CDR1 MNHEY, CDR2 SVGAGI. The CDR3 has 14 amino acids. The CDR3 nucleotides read TGTGCCAGCAGTGACGGAGTACTAGCCATCGAGCAGTACTTC. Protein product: CASSDGVLAIEQYF.

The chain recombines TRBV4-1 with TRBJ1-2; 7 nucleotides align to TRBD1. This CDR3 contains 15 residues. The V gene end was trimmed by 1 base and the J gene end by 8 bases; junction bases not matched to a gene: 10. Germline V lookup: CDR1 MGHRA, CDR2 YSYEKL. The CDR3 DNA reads TGCGCCAGCAGCCAAGCGACAGGGTCGAGGGGAGGCTACACCTTC. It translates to CASSQATGSRGGYTF.